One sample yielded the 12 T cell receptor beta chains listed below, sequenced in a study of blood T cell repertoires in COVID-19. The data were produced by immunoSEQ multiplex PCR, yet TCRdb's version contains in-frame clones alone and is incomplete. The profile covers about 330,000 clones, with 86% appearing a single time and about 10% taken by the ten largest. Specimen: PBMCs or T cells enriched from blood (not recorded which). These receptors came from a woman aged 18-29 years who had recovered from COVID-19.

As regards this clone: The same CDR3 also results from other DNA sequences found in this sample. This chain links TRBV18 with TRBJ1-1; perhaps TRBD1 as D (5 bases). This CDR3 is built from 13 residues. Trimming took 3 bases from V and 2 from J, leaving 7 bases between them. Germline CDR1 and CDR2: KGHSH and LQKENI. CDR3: CASSPTVNTEAFF. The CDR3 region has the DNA TGTGCCAGCTCACCGACAGTTAACACTGAAGCTTTCTTT.

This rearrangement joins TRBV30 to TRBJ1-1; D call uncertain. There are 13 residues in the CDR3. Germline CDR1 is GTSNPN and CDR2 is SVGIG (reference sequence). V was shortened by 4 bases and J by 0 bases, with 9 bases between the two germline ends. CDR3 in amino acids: CAWTLSMNTEAFF. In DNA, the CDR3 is TGTGCCTGGACGTTGTCTATGAACACTGAAGCTTTCTTT.

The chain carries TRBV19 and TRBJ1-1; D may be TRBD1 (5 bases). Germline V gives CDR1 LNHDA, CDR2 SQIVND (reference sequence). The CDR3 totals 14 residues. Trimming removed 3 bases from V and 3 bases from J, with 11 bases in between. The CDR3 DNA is TGTGCCAGTAGTATGGTCGGAGGGGACACTGAAGCTTTCTTT. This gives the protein CASSMVGGDTEAFF.

For the CDR3, the DNA is TGTGCCAGCAGCCTTAGCTCCTACAATGAGCAGTTCTTC. As protein: CASSLSSYNEQFF. V usage is TRBV3-1 (or the pseudogene TRBV3-2) and J usage is TRBJ2-1; no firm D call. Germline V gene sequence: CDR1 LGHDT, CDR2 YNNKEL (reference sequence). Trimming stripped 4 bases from V and 0 bases from J, with 4 bases between. This CDR3 spans 13 amino acids.

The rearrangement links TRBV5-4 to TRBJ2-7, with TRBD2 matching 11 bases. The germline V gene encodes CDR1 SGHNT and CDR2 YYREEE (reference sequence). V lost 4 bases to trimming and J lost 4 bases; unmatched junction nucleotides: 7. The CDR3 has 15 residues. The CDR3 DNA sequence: TGTGCCAGCAGCGACGGGACTAGCGGTCTATACGAGCAGTACTTC. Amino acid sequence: CASSDGTSGLYEQYF.

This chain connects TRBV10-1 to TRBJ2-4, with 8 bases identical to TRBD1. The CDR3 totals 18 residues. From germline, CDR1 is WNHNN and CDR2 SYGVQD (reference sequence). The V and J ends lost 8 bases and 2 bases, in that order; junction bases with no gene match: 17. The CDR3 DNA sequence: TGCGCCAGCCTCCGGGACAGGACATTCCGTCTATCCAAAAACATTCAGTACTTC. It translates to CASLRDRTFRLSKNIQYF.

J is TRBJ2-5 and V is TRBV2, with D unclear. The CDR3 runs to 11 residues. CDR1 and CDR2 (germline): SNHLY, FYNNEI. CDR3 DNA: TGTGCGGCAGGCCCCTCAAAGACCCAGTACTTC. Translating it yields CAAGPSKTQYF.

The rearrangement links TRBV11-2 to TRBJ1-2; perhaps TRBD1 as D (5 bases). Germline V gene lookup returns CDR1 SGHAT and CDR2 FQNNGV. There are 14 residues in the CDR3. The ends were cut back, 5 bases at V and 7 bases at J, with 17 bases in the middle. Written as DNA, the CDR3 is TGTGCCAGCAGCCCCTGGGGCGTCCGCACTGGCTACACCTTC. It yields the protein CASSPWGVRTGYTF.

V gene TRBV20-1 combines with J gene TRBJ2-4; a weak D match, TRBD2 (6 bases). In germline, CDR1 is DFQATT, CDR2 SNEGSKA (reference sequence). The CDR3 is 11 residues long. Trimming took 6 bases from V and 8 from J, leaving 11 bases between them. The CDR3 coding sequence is TGCAGTGCCCCGACTAGTCACATTCAGTACTTC. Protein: CSAPTSHIQYF.

The CDR3: CASSPTGTGDPYF. In nucleotides, the CDR3 is TGTGCCAGCAGCCCCACCGGCACAGGGGACCCGTACTTC. The chain has TRBV5-5 and TRBJ2-7; 7 bases align to TRBD1. CDR1 and CDR2 (germline): SGHKS, YYEKEE (reference sequence). J lost 12 bases, V lost 4 bases, and 13 bases had no gene match. CDR3 length equals 13 residues. The complete variable domain, with remaining parts taken from reference TRBV5-5 and TRBJ2-7, reads DAGVTQSPTHLIKTRGQQVTLRCSPISGHKSVSWYQQVLGQGPQFIFQYYEKEERGRGNFPDRFSARQFPNYSSELNVNALLLGDSALYLCASSPTGTGDPYFGPGTRLTVT.

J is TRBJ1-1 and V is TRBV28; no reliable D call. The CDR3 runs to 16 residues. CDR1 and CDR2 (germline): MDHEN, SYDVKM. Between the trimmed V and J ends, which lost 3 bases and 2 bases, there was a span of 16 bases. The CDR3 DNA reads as TGTGCCAGCAGTTTCCCCTTACACCAAATTAACACTGAAGCTTTCTTT. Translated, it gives CASSFPLHQINTEAFF.

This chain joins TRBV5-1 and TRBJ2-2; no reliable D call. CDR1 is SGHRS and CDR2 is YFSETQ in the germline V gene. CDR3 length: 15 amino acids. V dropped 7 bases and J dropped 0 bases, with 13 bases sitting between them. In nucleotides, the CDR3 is TGCGCCAGCGGCCCCCCAGGCGCGAACACCGGGGAGCTGTTTTTT. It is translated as CASGPPGANTGELFF.